This T cell receptor beta chain was obtained from a study of radiotherapy plus CTLA-4 blockade in lung cancer. Per the germline V gene, CDR1 is SNHLY and CDR2 is FYNNEI. The CDR3 covers 15 residues. V was pared by 4 bases and J by 4 bases, with 7 bases of the junction left unmatched. Here immunoSEQ multiplex PCR was the method, and the copy in TCRdb shows in-frame clones only, minus some. Of tens of thousands of clones in the sample, roughly four fifths are singletons; the top ten hold around 8%. The sequence was collected from a human donor with non-small cell lung cancer who had stable disease on radiotherapy plus ipilimumab. V and J are TRBV2 and TRBJ1-2; 9 bases are a match to TRBD1. Material: peripheral blood, obtained from a patient treated with radiotherapy plus ipilimumab. CDR3 DNA: TGTGCCAGCAGTGTTTACAGGGGGCCTGCCTATGGCTACACCTTC. Its protein product is CASSVYRGPAYGYTF.